Each of the 17 T cell receptor beta chains below was sequenced from the same sample in a study of blood T cell repertoires in COVID-19. Generated by immunoSEQ multiplex PCR, the TCRdb table keeps only in-frame clones and is missing some. The sample lists around 230,000 clones, 86% occurring once. Sequencing used PBMCs or T cells enriched from blood (not recorded which). All receptors come from a woman between 40 and 55 years old with acute COVID-19.

This sequence joins TRBV24-1 and TRBJ2-5; 9 bases match TRBD2. With V trimmed by 6 bases and J by 5 bases, 3 bases remained unmatched. Germline-derived CDR1 and CDR2 are KGHDR and SFDVKD. This CDR3 region has 13 residues. The CDR3 DNA reads TGTGCCACCAGTTTAGCGGGAGAGGAGACCCAGTACTTC. Translating gives CATSLAGEETQYF.

This chain connects TRBV2 to TRBJ1-1; a weak D match, TRBD1 (5 bases). The germline V gene has CDR1 SNHLY and CDR2 FYNNEI. V was clipped by 10 bases and J by 1 base, with 13 bases between them. This CDR3 is built from 13 residues. In DNA form, the CDR3 reads TGTGCCACCAAAGGGGCGGAGAACACTGAAGCTTTCTTT. Its protein product is CATKGAENTEAFF. The entire variable domain, with the rest obtained from reference TRBV2 and TRBJ1-1, is as follows: EPEVTQTPSHQVTQMGQEVILRCVPISNHLYFYWYRQILGQKVEFLVSFYNNEISEKSEIFDDQFSVERPDGSNFTLKIRSTKLEDSAMYFCATKGAENTEAFFGQGTRLTVV.

The chain recombines TRBV15 with TRBJ1-1; TRBD1 agrees at 9 bases. CDR3 length: 15 residues. Trimming at V came to 1 base and at J to 8 bases, leaving 8 bases not matched to a gene. Germline CDR1 LNHNV, CDR2 YYDKDF (reference sequence). The CDR3 here is CATSRAGTGLSEAFF. The CDR3, as DNA: TGTGCCACCAGCAGAGCCGGGACAGGGCTCTCCGAAGCTTTCTTT.

In nucleotides, the CDR3 is TGTGCCAGCAGCGCCCCTAAGTATGGGACATCTGATTCACACACTGAAGCTTTCTTT. Translating gives CASSAPKYGTSDSHTEAFF. This chain links TRBV5-4 with TRBJ1-1; a possible D gene is TRBD1 (6 bases). V was clipped by 4 bases and J by 3 bases, with 28 bases between them. The germline CDR1 and CDR2 sequences are SGHNT and YYREEE (reference sequence). This CDR3 region has 19 residues.

The chain recombines TRBV5-6 with TRBJ1-5; TRBD1 might be the D (6 bases). This CDR3 is 16 amino acids long. In germline, CDR1 is SGHDT, CDR2 YYEEEE. Trimming took off 2 bases at V and 2 bases at J, with 14 bases between the two ends. CDR3 amino acids: CASSFSNRVGNQPQHF. The DNA of the CDR3 is TGTGCCAGCAGCTTCAGCAACAGGGTTGGCAATCAGCCCCAGCATTTT.

Details on this clone: A junction end diverges from the germline sequence, so it may reflect a read error. The V call is TRBV11-3, the J call TRBJ2-7; a possible D gene is TRBD1 (6 bases). The germline V gene has CDR1 SGHNT and CDR2 YENEEA. The CDR3 loop spans 12 amino acids. Here the CDR3 DNA reads TGTGCCACCAGCAAGGGGGAGTACGAGCAGTACTTC. Protein: CATSKGEYEQYF.

The chain recombines TRBV11-3 with TRBJ2-7; D perhaps matches TRBD1 (6 bases). Trimming left V 3 bases short and J 1 base short, with 10 bases between. In germline, CDR1 is SGHNT, CDR2 YENEEA. The CDR3 sequence is 14 residues long. DNA for the CDR3: TGTGCCAGCAGCTTCCAGGGGTCTTCCTACGAGCAGTACTTC. Translation: CASSFQGSSYEQYF.

The rearrangement uses TRBV12-3 or TRBV12-4 and TRBJ2-5; tentatively, D is TRBD2 (6 bases). The CDR3 length is 13 residues. V was shortened by 8 bases and J by 2 bases, with 12 bases between the two germline ends. CDR3 DNA: TGTGCCAGCCGGCGGGGTTGGCAAGAGACCCAGTACTTC. This sequence encodes CASRRGWQETQYF.

The chain recombines TRBV7-9 with TRBJ2-1; possible D gene TRBD1, 6 bases. The length of the CDR3 is 16 residues. V lost 2 bases, J lost 0 bases, and 11 bases lay in between. Germline CDR1 reads SEHNR; CDR2 reads FQNEAQ (reference sequence). The CDR3 sequence is CASSLLRDTSYNEQFF. The CDR3 region has the DNA TGTGCCAGCAGCTTACTCCGGGACACCTCCTACAATGAGCAGTTCTTC.

This rearrangement joins TRBV15 to TRBJ1-3; no reliable D call. The ends were cut back, 6 bases at V and 1 base at J, with 16 bases in the middle. The CDR3 runs 16 residues. Germline CDR1 is LNHNV and CDR2 is YYDKDF (reference sequence). CDR3 coding DNA: TGTGCCACCAGAACTATATCCGCACGGTCTGGAAACACCATATATTTT. This codes for CATRTISARSGNTIYF.

Only a few counts were recorded for this clone. This chain connects TRBV7-9 to TRBJ2-1; the match to TRBD1 covers 9 bases. The CDR3 is 15 amino acids. Germline CDR1 is SEHNR and CDR2 is FQNEAQ (reference sequence). The V gene end was trimmed by 3 bases and the J gene end by 6 bases; junction bases not matched to a gene: 6. CDR3 DNA: TGTGCCAGCAGCTTCGGAGGACAGGGGAGCAATGAGCAGTTCTTC. It codes for CASSFGGQGSNEQFF. Full variable domain (rest looked up from reference TRBV7-9 and TRBJ2-1): DTGVSQNPRHKITKRGQNVTFRCDPISEHNRLYWYRQTLGQGPEFLTYFQNEAQLEKSRLLSDRFSAERPKGSFSTLEIQRTEQGDSAMYLCASSFGGQGSNEQFFGPGTRLTVL.

This sequence joins TRBV5-8 and TRBJ2-5, with D perhaps matching TRBD1 (5 bases). With 0 bases removed from V and 12 bases from J, the gap between germline ends came to 9 bases. This CDR3 is built from 11 residues. Germline V gene data show CDR1 as SGHTS and CDR2 as YDEGEE. The CDR3 loop is CASSLAKGKYF. The CDR3 DNA reads TGTGCCAGCAGCTTGGCAAAGGGGAAGTACTTC. The variable domain in full, with the rest retrieved from reference TRBV5-8 and TRBJ2-5, is EAGVTQSPTHLIKTRGQQATLRCSPISGHTSVYWYQQALGLGLQFLLWYDEGEERNRGNFPPRFSGRQFPNYSSELNVNALELEDSALYLCASSLAKGKYFGPGTRLLVL.

The chain carries TRBV5-1 and TRBJ1-3; 7 nucleotides match TRBD1. J was trimmed by 4 bases and V by 5 bases; bases with no gene match: 6. The CDR3 sequence is 14 residues long. CDR1 and CDR2 (germline): SGHRS, YFSETQ. CDR3 sequence: CASSKDRSGNTIYF. The DNA for the CDR3 is TGCGCCAGCAGTAAGGACAGGTCGGGAAACACCATATATTTT.

The V gene is TRBV11-2, the J gene TRBJ2-1; D perhaps matches TRBD2 (7 bases). V dropped 5 bases and J dropped 8 bases, with 13 bases sitting between them. Germline CDR1 SGHAT, CDR2 FQNNGV. CDR3 size: 13 residues. The CDR3 DNA reads as TGTGCCAGCAGCCTCGCGGGGGCGGATGAGCAGTTCTTC. This codes for CASSLAGADEQFF.

The chain employs TRBV11-2 and TRBJ2-1; tentatively, D is TRBD2 (5 bases). Germline V gene data show CDR1 as SGHAT and CDR2 as FQNNGV. Trimming shortened V by 8 bases and J by 6 bases, and 11 bases separated the two germline ends. This CDR3 is built from 12 residues. The DNA of the CDR3 is TGTGCCAGCTCAAAAGCGGTCAATGAGCAGTTCTTC. This gives the protein CASSKAVNEQFF.

The chain is built from TRBV27 and TRBJ2-1, with 7 bases lining up with TRBD2. CDR1 and CDR2 (germline): MNHEY, SMNVEV (reference sequence). CDR3 size: 17 residues. After removal of 5 bases from V and 7 bases from J, the junction contained 17 bases not matched to a gene. CDR3 DNA: TGTGCCAGCAGTCCCTGGGCCGGACGGGGGGAGCTGAATGAGCAGTTCTTC. It specifies CASSPWAGRGELNEQFF.

The CDR3 sequence: CASSTGGVRIGTDTQYF. The DNA of the CDR3 is TGTGCCAGCAGTACAGGGGGCGTTCGGATCGGCACAGATACGCAGTATTTT. V is TRBV2 and J is TRBJ2-3, with TRBD1 identical over 9 bases. CDR1 is SNHLY and CDR2 is FYNNEI in the germline V gene. CDR3 length: 17 amino acids. V dropped 5 bases and J dropped 1; count of bases not matched to a gene: 10.